What follows is one T cell receptor beta chain and its context. The data stem from a study of blood T cells in healthy people across ages. This CDR3 has 15 amino acids. V dropped 1 base and J dropped 4 bases, with 14 bases sitting between them. Germline V gives CDR1 SGHRS, CDR2 YFSETQ. For the second PCR, which ran for about 7 to 11 cycles, a sample-barcoded 5' primer and a J-beta primer mix were used. In TCRdb, the 5' RACE reads were re-called with MiXCR into one record per CDR3 protein. The sample consists of 1.8 million or so distinct CDR3 sequences, 35% to 50% of them appearing once. The source of this sequence is a human donor in good health. V is TRBV5-1 and J is TRBJ1-2; D possibly corresponds to TRBD1 (6 bases). The specimen was blood. The CDR3 DNA sequence: TGCGCCAGCAGCTTGCACGGGGGCGCGGGCTATGGCTACACCTTC. Translation gives CASSLHGGAGYGYTF.